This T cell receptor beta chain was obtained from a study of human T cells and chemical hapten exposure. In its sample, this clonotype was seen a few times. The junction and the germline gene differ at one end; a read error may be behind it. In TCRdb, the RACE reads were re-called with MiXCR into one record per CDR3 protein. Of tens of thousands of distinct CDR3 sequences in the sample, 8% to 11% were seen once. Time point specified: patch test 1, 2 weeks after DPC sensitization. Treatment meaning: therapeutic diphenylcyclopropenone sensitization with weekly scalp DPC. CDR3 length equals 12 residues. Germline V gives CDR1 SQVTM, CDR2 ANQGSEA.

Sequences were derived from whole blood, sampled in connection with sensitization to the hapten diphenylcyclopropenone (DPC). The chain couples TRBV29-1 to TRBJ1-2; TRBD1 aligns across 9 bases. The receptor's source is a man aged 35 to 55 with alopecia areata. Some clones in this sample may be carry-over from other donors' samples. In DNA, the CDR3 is TGCAGCGTTGAAGAATTAATTGGGACAGGGTCTTTC. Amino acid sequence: CSVEELIGTGSF.